This T cell receptor beta chain was recorded in a study of T cell repertoires in cytomegalovirus infection. CDR3 length: 15 residues. Germline V lookup: CDR1 MNHEY, CDR2 SVGAGI. Trimming took 0 bases from V and 6 from J; bases not matched to a gene: 5. MiXCR, applied by TCRdb to the reads, yields one record per CDR3 protein. The sample has a few hundred thousand distinct CDR3 sequences; roughly 22% are singletons. Sequencing was performed on CD8+ T cells from PBMCs. This clonotype originated in a human donor in good health (CMV status not recorded). Some clones in this sample may be carry-over from other donors' samples. V gene TRBV6-5 combines with J gene TRBJ1-1; 9 bases are shared with TRBD1. The CDR3 bases are TGTGCCAGCAGTTACTCGGGGACAGGGTTATCTGAAGCTTTCTTT. Encoded protein: CASSYSGTGLSEAFF.